This T cell receptor (beta chain) was sequenced during a study of Ad26.COV2.S vaccination and SARS-CoV-2 variants. As for the study in general: Donor was one of the participants in the Ad26.COV2.S arm of the COV1001 trial.

The repertoire was sequenced with immunoSEQ multiplex PCR; TCRdb's copy has only in-frame clones and lacks some. The table shows some 320,000 clones, with 86% occurring only once. Treatment of the sample: over 15 received Ad26.COV2.S at low or high dose, single or two shots; about 5 received placebo; per-sample allocation not given. Each sample was drawn 63 days after the first injection (of vaccine or placebo). This clone was seen a single time. The CDR3 sequence is 15 residues long. In germline, CDR1 is LGHDT, CDR2 YNNKEL (reference sequence). V dropped 2 bases and J dropped 5 bases, with 13 bases sitting between them.

Sequencing used peripheral blood, obtained in a trial of Ad26.COV2.S vaccine versus placebo. This TCR was sampled from a person between 18 and 59 years old who received the Ad26.COV2.S COVID-19 vaccine or a placebo. The V gene is TRBV3-1 (or the pseudogene TRBV3-2), the J gene TRBJ2-1; no firm D call. The CDR3 is CASSQSYMSNNEQFF. For the CDR3, the DNA is TGTGCCAGCAGCCAATCGTACATGTCTAACAATGAGCAGTTCTTC.